The clone carrying this TCR beta chain has a handful of counts. What it recognizes is unknown. After removal of 4 bases from V and 0 bases from J, the junction contained 7 bases not matched to a gene. The CDR3 loop spans 18 amino acids. Germline V gene sequence: CDR1 SGHRS, CDR2 YFSETQ. Expressed TCRB transcripts were sequenced because the entire RNA isolate underwent reverse transcription. TCRdb's table, derived via immunoSEQ multiplex PCR, lists solely in-frame clones and lacks some. The repertoire has about 19,000 clones, 40% to 60% of them found once; the top ten carry approximately 0.44%. Only one heparinised blood draw was taken per donor, and its volume averaged about 120 mL. These data belong to a study of beta chain features in type 1 diabetes. Overall study findings and caveats: VDJ junctions from type 1 diabetes patients carried fewer insertions and larger deletions.

This TCR derives from a man between 18 and 35 years old in good health. The gene calls are TRBV5-1 and TRBJ2-2; 12 bases agree with TRBD2. The sequencing sample was made of stem cell memory CD4+ T cells from blood. Here the CDR3 reads CASSAGTSGYPNTGELFF. CDR3 DNA sequence: TGCGCCAGCAGCGCCGGGACTAGCGGGTACCCGAACACCGGGGAGCTGTTTTTT.